The source of this T cell receptor (beta chain) is a study of CD8 T cell repertoires and HIV-1 epitope variants. The protocol was immunoSEQ multiplex PCR, while the TCRdb copy is restricted to in-frame clones and leaves out a portion. The data hold approximately 90,000 clones, with roughly four fifths observed a single time. This clone was detected a few times. Trimming removed 2 bases at V and 5 bases at J, with 6 bases between. CDR1 and CDR2 from the germline V gene are SGHTA and FQGNSA. The CDR3 is 12 amino acids. The receptor was isolated from a male donor with HIV. The chain is built from TRBV7-2 and TRBJ1-1, with TRBD1 as a possible D gene (5 bases). The sequenced material came from uncultured baseline CD8+ T cells from peripheral blood mononuclear cells (PBMCs). CDR3 protein: CASSLRGTEAFF. CDR3 DNA sequence: TGTGCCAGCAGCTTAAGGGGAACTGAAGCTTTCTTT.